A single sample gave rise to the 31 T cell receptor beta chains below, sequenced in a study of memory CD4+ T cells and cytomegalovirus serostatus. The sort gate was single viable CD3+CD4+CD8-CD45RO+ cells for memory CD4+ T cells. Profiled with immunoSEQ multiplex PCR; TCRdb holds only in-frame clones, not every one. Among around 60,000 clones listed, about four fifths were seen once. The sample taken for sequencing was memory CD4+ T cells from blood. The receptor set was obtained from an adult in good health and CMV-seronegative. Some clones in this sample may be carry-over from other donors' samples.

The CDR3 region is CASRPSGILTGEQYF. Here the CDR3 DNA reads TGTGCAAGTCGCCCTAGCGGGATCCTAACGGGGGAGCAGTACTTC. The V gene is TRBV12-2, the J gene TRBJ2-7; TRBD2 is the table's D call and was not checked against the DNA. TRBV12-2 is flagged as a pseudogene. The CDR3 runs to 15 residues.

The V and J genes are TRBV10-3 and TRBJ1-1, with D uncertain. CDR1 is ENHRY, CDR2 SYGVKD, per germline. V lost 8 bases and J lost 1, with 8 bases in between. The CDR3 sequence is 12 residues long. The CDR3 nucleotides are TGTGCCATCGGACGGAAGAACACTGAAGCTTTCTTT. Its translation: CAIGRKNTEAFF.

This clone was observed a few times. The chain recombines TRBV5-1 with TRBJ2-2; D possibly corresponds to TRBD1 (7 bases). Trimming removed 0 bases from V and 4 bases from J, with 16 bases in between. The CDR3 runs to 17 residues. Per germline, CDR1 SGHRS and CDR2 YFSETQ. The DNA for the CDR3 is TGCGCCAGCAGCTTGGCCGTGGCAGGGGGAGGCACCGGGGAGCTGTTTTTT. This translates into CASSLAVAGGGTGELFF.

The table lists this clone with a count of one. This rearrangement joins TRBV6-5 to TRBJ2-3; 9 bases map to TRBD1. Germline CDR1 is MNHEY and CDR2 is SVGAGI. V lost 4 bases and J lost 8; bases outside the gene matches: 7. This CDR3 is built from 14 residues. CDR3 sequence: CASSFPGQGSTQYF. CDR3 coding DNA: TGTGCCAGCAGTTTCCCGGGACAGGGAAGTACGCAGTATTTT.

The chain is built from TRBV5-1 and TRBJ2-1; TRBD1 might be the D (6 bases). The germline V gene has CDR1 SGHRS and CDR2 YFSETQ. Trimming removed 3 bases from V and 8 bases from J, with 12 bases in between. The CDR3 is made up of 13 amino acids. The CDR3 is CASSSRTGYEQFF. The CDR3 DNA sequence: TGCGCCAGCAGCTCTCGAACAGGGTATGAGCAGTTCTTC.

The chain carries TRBV4-2 and TRBJ2-7, with 9 positions matching TRBD2. Germline CDR1 and CDR2: LGHNA and YNFKEQ. Trimming took 1 base from V and 4 from J; bases not matched to a gene: 5. This CDR3 comprises 15 residues. The DNA of the CDR3 is TGTGCCAGCAGCCAAGTAGCGGGAGCGGGTTACGAGCAGTACTTC. Residues: CASSQVAGAGYEQYF.

The V and J genes are TRBV9 and TRBJ2-2; TRBD2 might be the D (5 bases). V was shortened by 4 bases and J by 5 bases, with 12 bases between the two germline ends. CDR1 SGDLS and CDR2 YYNGEE come from the germline V gene. This CDR3 is 14 amino acids long. In nucleotides, the CDR3 is TGTGCCAGCAGCTCCCGGACTGAGACCGGGGAGCTGTTTTTT. Translating gives CASSSRTETGELFF. Supplemented by reference TRBV9 and TRBJ2-2, the full variable domain reads DSGVTQTPKHLITATGQRVTLRCSPRSGDLSVYWYQQSLDQGLQFLIQYYNGEERAKGNILERFSAQQFPDLHSELNLSSLELGDSALYFCASSSRTETGELFFGEGSRLTVL.

The chain carries TRBV4-2 and TRBJ1-4; D not resolved. CDR1 LGHNA and CDR2 YNFKEQ come from the germline V gene. CDR3 size: 15 residues. V lost 1 base and J lost 8, with 14 bases in between. The DNA of the CDR3 is TGTGCCAGCAGCCAAGTAGCGGGTGAGGAGGAAAAACTGTTTTTT. It codes for CASSQVAGEEEKLFF.

This clone was seen once. This rearrangement joins TRBV5-1 to TRBJ2-5; possibly TRBD2 for D (5 bases). Looked up from germline, CDR1 is SGHRS and CDR2 is YFSETQ. V was clipped by 1 base and J by 5 bases, with 9 bases between them. The CDR3 is 13 residues long. CDR3 in amino acids: CASSLMGEETQYF. As DNA, the CDR3 is TGCGCCAGCAGCTTGATGGGAGAGGAGACCCAGTACTTC.

CDR3 nucleotides: TGTGCCAGCAGTGCGGAGGACAGGGCCCCGGCGGAGCAGTACTTC. Encoded protein: CASSAEDRAPAEQYF. The chain employs TRBV6-1 and TRBJ2-7; 8 bases are a match to TRBD1. This CDR3 is built from 15 residues. After removal of 4 bases from V and 7 bases from J, the junction contained 12 bases not matched to a gene. Germline V gene lookup returns CDR1 MNHNS and CDR2 SASEGT.

This chain links TRBV18 with TRBJ1-2; TRBD1 might be the D (6 bases). The V gene's germline CDR1 is KGHSH and CDR2 LQKENI. The CDR3 contains 16 residues. V was cut by 3 bases and J by 2 bases, with 16 bases left in between. CDR3 nucleotides: TGTGCCAGCTCACCCGGACAGACGAACTTAAACTATGGCTACACCTTC. Its protein is CASSPGQTNLNYGYTF. Complete variable domain (other parts from reference TRBV18 and TRBJ1-2): NAGVMQNPRHLVRRRGQEARLRCSPMKGHSHVYWYRQLPEEGLKFMVYLQKENIIDESGMPKERFSAEFPKEGPSILRIQQVVRGDSAAYFCASSPGQTNLNYGYTFGSGTRLTVV.

V usage is TRBV19 and J usage is TRBJ2-5; D is unclear. The CDR3 is 13 amino acids. From germline, CDR1 is LNHDA and CDR2 SQIVND (reference sequence). Trimming took 9 bases from V and 0 from J, leaving 11 bases between them. In DNA, the CDR3 is TGTGCCAGCTCACGGGCGTACCAAGAGACCCAGTACTTC. Protein product: CASSRAYQETQYF.

This rearrangement joins TRBV19 to TRBJ2-1; D remains unclear. The CDR3 spans 15 residues. Trimming took off 0 bases at V and 2 bases at J, with 8 bases between the two ends. Germline CDR1 is LNHDA and CDR2 is SQIVND (reference sequence). Written as DNA, the CDR3 is TGTGCCAGTAGTATAGAAGGCCTACCCTACAATGAGCAGTTCTTC. Translation: CASSIEGLPYNEQFF.

In the case of this clone: Other DNA sequences in the same sample also yield this CDR3. DNA for the CDR3: TGTGCCAGCAGTTTATCAGGGCAGCCCCAGCATTTT. Amino acids: CASSLSGQPQHF. This chain links TRBV28 with TRBJ1-5; D might be TRBD1 (5 bases). Trimming left V 1 base short and J 7 bases short, with 5 bases between. The CDR3 loop spans 12 amino acids. Germline values: CDR1 MDHEN, CDR2 SYDVKM.

V usage is TRBV6-1 and J usage is TRBJ1-6; possible D gene TRBD1, 6 bases. V dropped 7 bases and J dropped 7 bases, with 11 bases sitting between them. The CDR3 has 13 amino acids. The germline V gene encodes CDR1 MNHNS and CDR2 SASEGT. CDR3 in amino acids: CASMGGLNSPLHF. The CDR3 nucleotides read TGTGCCAGCATGGGGGGCCTCAATTCACCCCTCCACTTT.

The chain uses TRBV7-9 and TRBJ2-4, with D tentatively TRBD1 (7 bases). Germline V gene data show CDR1 as SEHNR and CDR2 as FQNEAQ (reference sequence). The CDR3 is 14 residues long. Deletions cut 10 bases from V and 2 bases from J, with 15 bases between. CDR3 bases: TGTGCCACTGGATCAGGGGGGTCCAAAAACATTCAGTACTTC. It codes for CATGSGGSKNIQYF.

The CDR3 nucleotides read TGTGCCAGCAGCCAAGCGGGTAGCCAAGGCGAGCAGTACTTC. Protein: CASSQAGSQGEQYF. The chain carries TRBV4-2 and TRBJ2-7; the D is unclear. This CDR3 region has 14 residues. Trimming stripped 1 base from V and 6 bases from J, with 13 bases between. Germline values: CDR1 LGHNA, CDR2 YNFKEQ.

The chain has TRBV5-4 and TRBJ1-6; the D is unclear. There are 13 residues in the CDR3. From germline, CDR1 is SGHNT and CDR2 YYREEE (reference sequence). Trimming pared 5 bases from V and 4 bases from J, leaving 7 bases between. The CDR3 DNA follows: TGTGCCAGCAGGACGGATTATAATTCACCCCTCCACTTT. This encodes CASRTDYNSPLHF.

The rearrangement uses TRBV27 and TRBJ2-7, with D perhaps matching TRBD1 or TRBD2 (5 bases each). Germline values: CDR1 MNHEY, CDR2 SMNVEV (reference sequence). V was trimmed by 0 bases and J by 5 bases, leaving 17 bases between them. The CDR3 is made up of 16 amino acids. Here the CDR3 reads CASSLSGTTLFHEQYF. The CDR3 DNA reads as TGTGCCAGCAGTTTATCCGGGACCACCCTCTTCCACGAGCAGTACTTC.

The rearrangement links TRBV6-6 to TRBJ1-2; 7 bases line up with TRBD1. This CDR3 region has 13 residues. Unmatched junction bases numbered 4, after V lost 7 bases and J lost 2 bases. Germline V gene sequence: CDR1 MNHNY, CDR2 SVGAGI (reference sequence). CDR3 bases: TGTGCCAGCAACCCGACAGGGAACTATGGCTACACCTTC. Its translation: CASNPTGNYGYTF.

The rearrangement links TRBV18 to TRBJ2-2, with D unresolved. CDR1 is KGHSH and CDR2 is LQKENI in the germline V gene. The CDR3 contains 16 residues. Deletions cut 3 bases from V and 6 bases from J, with 17 bases between. The CDR3 region is CASSPQSMGGSGELFF. CDR3 nucleotides: TGTGCCAGCTCACCCCAATCGATGGGTGGGTCCGGGGAGCTGTTTTTT.

V gene TRBV14 combines with J gene TRBJ2-5; 11 bases line up with TRBD2. The germline CDR1 and CDR2 sequences are SGHDN and FVKESK. J lost 0 bases, V lost 5 bases, and 5 bases had no gene match. This CDR3 is 16 amino acids long. The CDR3 reads CASSTPSGRYQETQYF. CDR3 bases: TGTGCCAGCAGCACCCCTAGCGGGAGGTACCAAGAGACCCAGTACTTC.

This clone came up a few times. The chain has TRBV28 and TRBJ2-1, with 10 bases identical to TRBD2. The CDR3 runs to 15 residues. V trimming: 3 bases; J trimming: 6 bases; junction bases outside the gene matches: 5. Per the germline V gene, CDR1 is MDHEN and CDR2 is SYDVKM. The CDR3 DNA reads as TGTGCCAGCAGTTTTTGGCTAGCGGGAGCCAATGAGCAGTTCTTC. Translating gives CASSFWLAGANEQFF.

This clone was found a few times. This chain joins TRBV25-1 and TRBJ1-3, with 7 bases that match TRBD1. The CDR3 sequence is 16 residues long. Per germline, CDR1 MGHDK and CDR2 SYGVNS. Germline trimming cut 8 bases from V and 0 bases from J; bases unmatched to any gene: 10. The CDR3 loop is CASGDDREVSGNTIYF. The CDR3 DNA reads TGTGCCAGCGGAGATGACAGGGAAGTCTCTGGAAACACCATATATTTT.

V is TRBV7-2 and J is TRBJ2-3; tentative D call: TRBD2 (6 bases). The CDR3 extends over 13 amino acids. CDR1 and CDR2 (germline): SGHTA, FQGNSA. The V and J ends lost 5 bases and 4 bases respectively, with 10 bases between them. The CDR3, as DNA: TGTGCCAGCAGCCGTAGCGGAGCAGATACGCAGTATTTT. Translating gives CASSRSGADTQYF.

The rearrangement uses TRBV5-1 and TRBJ2-1, with 7 bases that match TRBD2. Trimming cost V 0 bases and J 0 bases; bases outside gene matches: 3. Germline V lookup: CDR1 SGHRS, CDR2 YFSETQ. This CDR3 is built from 16 residues. The CDR3 DNA sequence: TGCGCCAGCAGCTTGGATAGCGGGTACTCCTACAATGAGCAGTTCTTC. Translated, it gives CASSLDSGYSYNEQFF.

The chain joins TRBV5-1 to TRBJ2-3; D may be TRBD1 (5 bases). V was shortened by 4 bases and J by 2 bases, with 14 bases between the two germline ends. Germline V CDR1 and CDR2: SGHRS, YFSETQ. The CDR3 has 15 amino acids. The CDR3 nucleotides read TGCGCCAGCAGCCTTTCTAGGGGCGTCACAGATACGCAGTATTTT. Its protein product is CASSLSRGVTDTQYF.

The gene calls are TRBV9 and TRBJ1-4; no firm D call. The CDR3 is 15 amino acids. Germline CDR1 and CDR2: SGDLS and YYNGEE. V was cut by 7 bases and J by 7 bases, with 20 bases left in between. Written as DNA, the CDR3 is TGTGCCAGCGGGAAGGACGGGTTTAAGAGTGAAAAACTGTTTTTT. Encoded protein: CASGKDGFKSEKLFF.

The CDR3 nucleotides read TGTGCCAGCACCCCCTCTGGGACAGGGCAAGAGACCCAGTACTTC. Protein product: CASTPSGTGQETQYF. This rearrangement joins TRBV28 to TRBJ2-5; 9 bases agree with TRBD1. J gave up 2 bases and V 7 bases, and 8 bases lay outside the gene matches. Germline V lookup: CDR1 MDHEN, CDR2 SYDVKM. This CDR3 is 15 amino acids long.

The chain combines TRBV18 with TRBJ2-1; 9 bases match TRBD2. The CDR3 length is 15 residues. CDR1 is KGHSH and CDR2 is LQKENI in the germline V gene. The junction had 7 bases not matched to a gene; V was cut back by 3 bases and J by 7 bases. The CDR3 here is CASSPSLSGGNEQFF. The CDR3 coding sequence is TGTGCCAGCTCACCTTCACTTAGCGGGGGTAATGAGCAGTTCTTC.

This CDR3 reads CASSGGGRGNTIYF. The CDR3 DNA sequence: TGTGCCAGCAGCGGAGGGGGACGAGGAAACACCATATATTTT. The chain employs TRBV9 and TRBJ1-3, with D possibly matching TRBD1 (6 bases). The V end was cut by 3 bases, the J end by 4 bases, with 11 bases between. CDR3 length: 14 amino acids. CDR1 SGDLS and CDR2 YYNGEE come from the germline V gene.